The T cell receptor (beta chain) described here comes from a study of radiation and T cells in renal cell carcinoma. Study at large: Nephrectomy followed 15 Gy stereotactic body radiation by 4 weeks.

Using immunoSEQ multiplex PCR, the repertoire was profiled, and TCRdb retains in-frame clones only, with some absent. The table lists 90,000 to 95,000 clones, 70% to 85% of them singletons. As for this clone: No antigen is known for it.

Findings of the study overall: Without pretreatment biopsies, baseline tumor clonotype presence was undetermined. Top tumor clonotypes rose in blood 2 weeks post-radiation, then contracted.

This sample's time point: baseline pretreatment blood. This sample's treatment: 15 Gy SBRT to primary tumor, nephrectomy 4 weeks later. This renal cell carcinoma was of the clear cell type. The sample was blood, taken from a patient whose treatment included radiotherapy and nephrectomy. The receptor's source is a man aged 55 to 70 with renal cell carcinoma.

The CDR3 nucleotides are TGTGCCAGCAGCTTAGGGAATCGGTGGACTCCAACCTACGAGCAGTACTTC. This encodes CASSLGNRWTPTYEQYF. V gene TRBV7-2 combines with J gene TRBJ2-7; D perhaps matches TRBD2 (5 bases). V lost 1 base to trimming and J lost 2 bases, with 18 bases between them. This CDR3 comprises 17 residues. Germline-derived CDR1 and CDR2 are SGHTA and FQGNSA.